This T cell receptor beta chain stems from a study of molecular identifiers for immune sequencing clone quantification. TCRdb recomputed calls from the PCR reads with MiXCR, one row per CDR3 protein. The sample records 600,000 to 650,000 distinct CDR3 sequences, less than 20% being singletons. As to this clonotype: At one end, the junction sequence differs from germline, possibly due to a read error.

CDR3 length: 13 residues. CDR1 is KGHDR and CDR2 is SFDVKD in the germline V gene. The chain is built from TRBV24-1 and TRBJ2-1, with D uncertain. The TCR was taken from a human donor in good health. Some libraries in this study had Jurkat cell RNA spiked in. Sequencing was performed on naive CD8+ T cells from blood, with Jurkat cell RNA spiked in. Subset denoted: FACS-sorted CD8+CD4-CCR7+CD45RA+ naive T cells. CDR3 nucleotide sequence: TGTGCCACCAGTGACTCCCTTCGGAATGAGCGGTTCTTC. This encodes CATSDSLRNERFF.